This T cell receptor (beta chain) came from a study of blood T cell repertoires in COVID-19. This CDR3 has 15 amino acids. Germline lookup yields CDR1 MNHEY and CDR2 SVGAGI. The ends were cut back, 8 bases at V and 4 bases at J, with 18 bases in the middle. The table came from immunoSEQ multiplex PCR; TCRdb's copy has only in-frame clones and leaves some out. The table includes 210,000 or so clones, almost 85% detected once. There are a few counts of this clone. This receptor was obtained from a woman in her forties or fifties with active or convalescent COVID-19. Sequencing was performed on peripheral blood. This chain links TRBV6-5 with TRBJ1-5, with a weak D call TRBD1 (6 bases). CDR3 amino acids: CASRSEKGGNQPQHF. In DNA form, the CDR3 reads TGTGCCAGCCGGTCCGAAAAAGGGGGTAATCAGCCCCAGCATTTT.